This T cell receptor beta chain was retrieved from a study of blood T cell repertoires in COVID-19. Background on the study: Collection of acute and convalescent COVID-19 samples took place in the United States, Italy and Spain. Sources were T cells, B-cell-depleted T cells, or PBMCs; the material itself was cDNA or gDNA.

Authors' methods: For nucleated cells, counts were estimated from reference gene primer amplification. Sequencing used immunoSEQ multiplex PCR; TCRdb keeps in-frame clones, though not all of them. V and J calls and clone size are those listed in that table; D and trimming were worked out from the DNA. This table has approximately 200,000 clones, approximately 85% appearing once. This CDR3 has 12 residues. Germline trimming cut 3 bases from V and 12 bases from J; bases unmatched to any gene: 6. Germline values: CDR1 LNHDA, CDR2 SQIVND (reference sequence). Input material: peripheral blood. The chain combines TRBV19 with TRBJ1-1; 8 positions match TRBD1. The receptor was isolated from a man aged 55-75 years with acute or convalescent COVID-19. DNA for the CDR3: TGTGCCAGTAGTATCTCAGGGGGCCCGACTTTCTTT. The encoded protein is CASSISGGPTFF.